This TCR beta chain was recovered during a study of shared clonotypes between healthy human individuals. Overall study results and limits: Memory subsets generally showed lower estimated richness than naive subsets. Shared across a handful of donors were around 5% of the naive CD4 clonotypes.

The table came from immunoSEQ multiplex PCR; TCRdb's copy has only in-frame clones and leaves some out. The table has roughly 2.6 million clones, around nine tenths seen once. CD4+ cell separation produced CD45RA+ naive and CD45RA-negative memory subsets. About this clone itself: The antigen is undetermined. This sample also contains other DNA sequences that code for the same CDR3.

The sequence derives from a man aged 18 to 29 in good health. Sequenced sample: naive CD4+ T cells sorted from blood. Subset specified: CD45RA+ positively selected.

CDR3 loop: CASSLGDEQYF. CDR3 bases: TGTGCCAGCAGCTTAGGAGACGAGCAGTACTTC. The chain joins TRBV7-6 to TRBJ2-7; D not resolved. Deletions cut 1 base from V and 5 bases from J, with 3 bases between. The germline V gene encodes CDR1 SGHVS and CDR2 FNYEAQ. The CDR3 covers 11 residues.